The text below deals with one T cell receptor beta chain. Its antigen remains unidentified. Every patient had relapsed following autologous stem cell transplantation, and cohorts differed in brentuximab vedotin exposure. This record belongs to a study of PD-1 blockade in classical Hodgkin lymphoma. Findings of the study overall: The causes of the repertoire differences, possibly disease activity or prior therapy, remain undefined. Exclusion was the outcome for patients who began nivolumab under 1 year after ASCT.

Here immunoSEQ multiplex PCR was the method, and the copy in TCRdb shows in-frame clones only, minus some. The sample contains tens of thousands of clones, more than 70% of which appear only once. The source was peripheral blood mononuclear cells (PBMCs), collected at baseline. The receptor's source is a human donor with classical Hodgkin lymphoma.

The CDR3 DNA is TGTGCCAGCAGCTTAAAAACGGGGGCCGGGGAGCTGTTTTTT. Translation: CASSLKTGAGELFF. J is TRBJ2-2 and V is TRBV7-2; TRBD2 is a possible D gene (6 bases). Germline V lookup: CDR1 SGHTA, CDR2 FQGNSA. This CDR3 has 14 residues. Trimming removed 2 bases at V and 6 bases at J, with 10 bases between.